Listed below are T cell receptor beta chains from one sample, sequenced in a study of blood T cell repertoires in COVID-19. Sequenced by immunoSEQ multiplex PCR; TCRdb stores in-frame clones only, minus some. The table includes approximately 190,000 clones, almost 85% detected once. The sequencing sample was made of peripheral blood. The source of these receptors is a woman aged 70-85 years with active or convalescent COVID-19. Each CDR3 is given with its conserved first and last residue. Each record gives: J gene, clone size, V gene, D gene, CDR3 protein, CDR3 DNA. The D gene is left open where the match is weak. Only some rows state a clone size, as once, few, many or a class for expanded clones.

TRBJ1-2	.	TRBV18	TRBD1	CASYLGQGSYGYTF	TGTGCCAGCTATCTCGGACAGGGGAGCTATGGCTACACCTTC
TRBJ1-1	.	TRBV9	.	CASSVEVANTEAFF	TGTGCCAGCAGCGTAGAAGTGGCGAACACTGAAGCTTTCTTT
TRBJ2-3	.	TRBV7-3	.	CASSFRGGPPGSAQYF	TGTGCCAGCAGCTTCCGAGGAGGTCCCCCGGGGTCGGCGCAGTATTTT
TRBJ2-1	.	TRBV5-1	TRBD1	CATKETGGNDEQFF	TGCGCCACAAAAGAGACAGGGGGCAACGATGAGCAGTTCTTC
TRBJ2-2	.	TRBV3-1/TRBV3-2	.	CASSRNPGQNTGELFF	TGTGCCAGCAGCCGAAACCCCGGTCAGAACACCGGGGAGCTGTTTTTT
TRBJ1-6	.	TRBV11-1	.	CASSFRGGWNSPLHF	TGTGCCAGCAGCTTCCGAGGGGGATGGAATTCACCCCTCCACTTT
TRBJ2-3	.	TRBV19	.	CASSMSQASTDTQYF	TGTGCCAGTAGTATGAGTCAGGCTAGCACAGATACGCAGTATTTT
TRBJ2-2	.	TRBV18	.	CASIGTARTGELFF	TGTGCCAGCATTGGGACTGCCCGGACCGGGGAGCTGTTTTTT
TRBJ2-1	.	TRBV15	TRBD1	CATWGRDSPSYNEQFF	TGTGCCACCTGGGGTCGGGACAGCCCTTCCTACAATGAGCAGTTCTTC
TRBJ2-1	few	TRBV2	TRBD1	CASSRARDRVYNEQFF	TGTGCCAGCAGTAGAGCCCGGGACAGGGTCTACAATGAGCAGTTCTTC
TRBJ1-5	.	TRBV6-6	.	CASGRGDGGGNQPQHF	TGTGCCAGCGGCCGAGGGGACGGAGGGGGCAATCAGCCCCAGCATTTT
TRBJ2-7	once	TRBV6-6	TRBD2	CASRRSGTSGSEQYF	TGTGCCAGCAGGCGATCCGGGACTAGCGGGAGTGAGCAGTACTTC
TRBJ2-5	.	TRBV18	TRBD2	CASSPVTSGGETQYF	TGTGCCAGCTCACCAGTGACTAGCGGGGGCGAGACCCAGTACTTC
TRBJ2-1	.	TRBV18	.	CASSPGVGANEQFF	TGTGCCAGCTCACCCGGTGTTGGGGCCAATGAGCAGTTCTTC
TRBJ1-2	.	TRBV30	.	CAWEPLGLPGGYGYTF	TGTGCCTGGGAGCCGCTCGGGCTTCCGGGGGGCTATGGCTACACCTTC
TRBJ2-1	once	TRBV3-1/TRBV3-2	TRBD1	CASSRAGGNEQFF	TGTGCCAGCAGCCGGGCAGGGGGCAATGAGCAGTTCTTC
TRBJ1-1	once	TRBV5-8	TRBD1	CASSLRGLNTEAFF	TGTGCCAGCAGCCTGAGGGGGCTCAACACTGAAGCTTTCTTT